One sample yielded the 21 T cell receptor beta chains listed below, sequenced in a study of OX40 agonist ivuxolimab in advanced cancers. Clones were sequenced by immunoSEQ multiplex PCR, and TCRdb holds only the in-frame ones, with some missing. The table lists about 68,000 clones, under 90% of them singletons. This specimen was CD4+ or CD8+ T cells sorted from blood, taken in a trial of the OX40 agonist ivuxolimab. The source of these receptors is an adult with an advanced solid tumor such as melanoma, head and neck, liver or kidney cancer.

The DNA for the CDR3 is TGTGCCAGCAGCTTTGGGGTAGACGGCTCCTACGAGCAGTACTTC. Amino acids: CASSFGVDGSYEQYF. V and J are TRBV11-2 and TRBJ2-7, with D unresolved. CDR3 length: 15 amino acids. Looked up from germline, CDR1 is SGHAT and CDR2 is FQNNGV. Trimming removed 3 bases at V and 0 bases at J, with 12 bases between.

For the CDR3, the DNA is TGTGCCAGCAGCCCCCGGACTAGCGGGGGGGCATCCTACAATGAGCAGTTCTTC. This sequence encodes CASSPRTSGGASYNEQFF. The chain carries TRBV4-2 and TRBJ2-1; TRBD2 matches at 15 bases. CDR3 length: 18 amino acids. V dropped 4 bases and J dropped 1; count of bases not matched to a gene: 5. Germline values: CDR1 LGHNA, CDR2 YNFKEQ.

The CDR3 reads CAISESGQGADTQYF. CDR3 coding DNA: TGTGCCATCAGTGAGTCAGGACAGGGAGCAGATACGCAGTATTTT. The chain joins TRBV10-3 to TRBJ2-3; 8 bases align to TRBD1. V was clipped by 0 bases and J by 4 bases; unmatched bases: 3. Germline values: CDR1 ENHRY, CDR2 SYGVKD. The CDR3 covers 15 residues.

This clone has just a few counts. The chain combines TRBV4-1 with TRBJ1-2; D might be TRBD1 (6 bases). The V end lost 0 bases, the J end lost 3 bases, and 14 bases lay between the germline ends. Germline CDR1 is MGHRA and CDR2 is YSYEKL. The CDR3 totals 16 residues. DNA for the CDR3: TGCGCCAGCAGCCAAGAAGAAGACAGGCCCTACTATGGCTACACCTTC. Protein sequence: CASSQEEDRPYYGYTF.

The gene calls are TRBV19 and TRBJ1-1; D is unresolved. V shed 9 bases and J shed 0 bases, with 14 bases lying between them. Germline values: CDR1 LNHDA, CDR2 SQIVND (reference sequence). This CDR3 is 14 amino acids long. The CDR3 region has the DNA TGTGCCAGCCTCCGACGGGGAATGAACACTGAAGCTTTCTTT. This encodes CASLRRGMNTEAFF.

The chain employs TRBV11-2 and TRBJ1-4; 11 bases map to TRBD1. The ends lost 5 bases at V and 8 bases at J; junction bases unmatched: 10. CDR1 SGHAT and CDR2 FQNNGV come from the germline V gene. This CDR3 spans 16 amino acids. The CDR3 DNA is TGTGCCAGCAGCCCAACAAGGACAGGGGGCACGGAAAAACTGTTTTTT. Translated: CASSPTRTGGTEKLFF.

The rearrangement joins TRBV2 to TRBJ2-7, with 9 bases that match TRBD1. Per the germline V gene, CDR1 is SNHLY and CDR2 is FYNNEI. The ends lost 8 bases at V and 5 bases at J; junction bases unmatched: 7. The CDR3 runs to 13 residues. The chain's CDR3 is CASHRDRVDEQYF. CDR3 in DNA: TGTGCCAGCCACCGGGACAGGGTTGACGAGCAGTACTTC.

This chain joins TRBV4-2 and TRBJ1-2, with a weak D call TRBD1 (5 bases). The CDR3 sequence is 15 residues long. The germline V gene has CDR1 LGHNA and CDR2 YNFKEQ. V was pared by 1 base and J by 4 bases, with 13 bases between. CDR3: CASSQGDRIRYGYTF. CDR3 in DNA: TGTGCCAGCAGCCAAGGGGACCGAATTCGCTATGGCTACACCTTC.

J is TRBJ1-4 and V is TRBV5-4, with 9 bases fitting TRBD1. This CDR3 region has 19 residues. Germline lookup yields CDR1 SGHNT and CDR2 YYREEE (reference sequence). The V and J ends lost 0 bases and 0 bases, in that order; junction bases with no gene match: 9. For the CDR3, the DNA is TGTGCCAGCAGCTTGGGACAGGGGGGACATGGGGCAACTAATGAAAAACTGTTTTTT. Residues: CASSLGQGGHGATNEKLFF.

This sequence joins TRBV27 and TRBJ2-7; D unclear. The CDR3 runs 14 residues. Germline V lookup: CDR1 MNHEY, CDR2 SMNVEV (reference sequence). Trimming removed 0 bases at V and 4 bases at J, with 10 bases between. CDR3 coding DNA: TGTGCCAGCAGTTTATCTGGGGTTCATTACGAGCAGTACTTC. This gives the protein CASSLSGVHYEQYF.

The chain joins TRBV27 to TRBJ1-2; D not resolved. The CDR3 totals 13 residues. V gave up 6 bases and J gave up 3 bases, with 11 bases separating them. Looked up from germline, CDR1 is MNHEY and CDR2 is SMNVEV (reference sequence). CDR3 sequence: CASRSELDYGYTF. The CDR3 DNA follows: TGTGCCAGCAGATCGGAACTAGACTATGGCTACACCTTC.

The V gene is TRBV7-2, the J gene TRBJ2-7; TRBD2 matches 7 bases. V lost 3 bases to trimming and J lost 2 bases; unmatched junction nucleotides: 16. Per the germline V gene, CDR1 is SGHTA and CDR2 is FQGNSA. The CDR3 extends over 18 amino acids. The CDR3: CASSLSEGLSIRAYEQYF. The CDR3, as DNA: TGTGCCAGCAGCTTGTCCGAGGGACTATCGATTCGGGCCTACGAGCAGTACTTC.

This chain joins TRBV2 and TRBJ1-1; D unresolved. This CDR3 has 14 amino acids. V was trimmed by 3 bases and J by 0 bases, leaving 8 bases between them. CDR1 SNHLY and CDR2 FYNNEI come from the germline V gene. CDR3 protein: CASSDPRLNTEAFF. In DNA form, the CDR3 reads TGTGCCAGCAGTGACCCGAGACTGAACACTGAAGCTTTCTTT.

This clone was counted between two and nine times. The V and J genes are TRBV4-3 and TRBJ1-2; a weak D match, TRBD1 (5 bases). The ends were cut back, 4 bases at V and 8 bases at J, with 20 bases in the middle. The length of the CDR3 is 15 residues. CDR1 is LGHNA, CDR2 YSLEER, per germline. CDR3: CASSLDSLGLRGYTF. DNA of the CDR3: TGCGCCAGCAGCCTCGATTCGCTGGGACTCCGAGGCTACACCTTC.

V usage is TRBV7-2 and J usage is TRBJ1-1; the D gene is possibly TRBD1 (6 bases). CDR1 is SGHTA and CDR2 is FQGNSA in the germline V gene. Trimming stripped 7 bases from V and 1 base from J, with 10 bases between. This CDR3 spans 13 amino acids. The CDR3 is CASNQDRNTEAFF. CDR3 in DNA: TGTGCCAGCAACCAGGACAGGAACACTGAAGCTTTCTTT. Full variable domain (remainder filled in from reference TRBV7-2 and TRBJ1-1): GAGVSQSPSNKVTEKGKDVELRCDPISGHTALYWYRQSLGQGLEFLIYFQGNSAPDKSGLPSDRFSAERTGGSVSTLTIQRTQQEDSAVYLCASNQDRNTEAFFGQGTRLTVV.

The chain has TRBV25-1 and TRBJ1-4, with D unresolved. The ends were cut back, 5 bases at V and 0 bases at J, with 7 bases in the middle. This CDR3 is 14 amino acids long. Germline CDR1 and CDR2: MGHDK and SYGVNS. CDR3 region: CASSSDSTNEKLFF. The CDR3 nucleotides read TGTGCCAGCAGTAGCGACTCAACTAATGAAAAACTGTTTTTT.

The chain combines TRBV28 with TRBJ2-3; D possibly corresponds to TRBD2 (6 bases). The germline V and J ends were trimmed by 7 bases and 0 bases, with 20 bases remaining between them. CDR3 length: 17 residues. The germline V gene encodes CDR1 MDHEN and CDR2 SYDVKM. CDR3 in DNA: TGTGCCAGCACCGCGGCGGGGATTACTACAAGCACAGATACGCAGTATTTT. It specifies CASTAAGITTSTDTQYF.

Only one count was recorded for this clone. This may arise from a read error, as a much more abundant clone is one base away. This chain joins TRBV7-2 and TRBJ1-3, with TRBD1 as a possible D gene (5 bases). The germline CDR1 and CDR2 sequences are SGHTA and FQGNSA. This CDR3 contains 14 residues. The CDR3 region is CAFSAGVTGNTIYF. The CDR3, as DNA: TGCGCCTTCTCCGCGGGGGTTACTGGAAACACCATATATTTT.

This chain uses TRBV4-1 with TRBJ1-2; TRBD1 is a possible D gene (5 bases). Trimming left V 4 bases short and J 4 bases short, with 13 bases between. Germline CDR1 reads MGHRA; CDR2 reads YSYEKL. The CDR3 runs to 14 residues. CDR3 nucleotides: TGCGCCAGCAGCCTGAGGGCGGGGCCCTATGGCTACACCTTC. Protein product: CASSLRAGPYGYTF.

The rearrangement uses TRBV7-2 and TRBJ2-2, with 11 bases aligning to TRBD2. CDR1 is SGHTA and CDR2 is FQGNSA in the germline V gene. The CDR3 sequence is 17 residues long. Unmatched junction bases numbered 10, after V lost 6 bases and J lost 4 bases. Written as DNA, the CDR3 is TGTGCCAGCAGGGACAGGACACTAGCGGGAGCCACCGGGGAGCTGTTTTTT. Encoded protein: CASRDRTLAGATGELFF.

This rearrangement joins TRBV7-9 to TRBJ1-6; 7 bases align to TRBD1. J gave up 8 bases and V 5 bases, and 9 bases lay outside the gene matches. The CDR3 runs to 15 residues. Per the germline V gene, CDR1 is SEHNR and CDR2 is FQNEAQ (reference sequence). Here the CDR3 reads CASSPTRTGHSPLHF. DNA for the CDR3: TGTGCCAGCAGCCCCACCCGGACAGGCCATTCACCCCTCCACTTT.